A selection of T cell receptor beta chains follows, all from one sample in a study of blood T cells in healthy people across ages. TCRdb redid the calling of the 5' RACE reads with MiXCR, one entry per CDR3 protein. The repertoire has around 1,900,000 distinct CDR3 sequences, more than 35% of them found once; the top ten carry approximately 22%. Specimen: blood. These receptors all come from a human donor in good health. The CDR3 runs from the conserved cysteine through the conserved F or W. A D gene is named only where the DNA matches it firmly. Size is omitted from some rows. Given values are once, few, many or a class for expanded clones.

v_call,d_call,clone_size,j_call,cdr3_nt,cdr3_aa
TRBV29-1,TRBD1,NA,TRBJ1-2,TGCAGCGCGGGGGAACAGGGGATAAGATATGGCTACACCTTC,CSAGEQGIRYGYTF
TRBV10-3,NA,few,TRBJ2-3,TGTGCCATCAGTGAGGGGGGTCGGGCAGATACGCAGTATTTT,CAISEGGRADTQYF
TRBV20-1,NA,few,TRBJ1-2,TGCAGTGCTATCGAGTGGACCCGCTATGGCTACACCTTC,CSAIEWTRYGYTF
TRBV29-1,NA,many,TRBJ2-1,TGCAGCGTTGCGACCAATGAGCAGTTCTTC,CSVATNEQFF
TRBV6-1,NA,few,TRBJ1-6,TGTGCCAGCCGGCAGCTTAATTCACCCCTCCACTTT,CASRQLNSPLHF
TRBV20-1,NA,NA,TRBJ1-4,TGCAGTGCTACAGGGAGGGAGGCAACTAATGAAAAACTGTTTTTT,CSATGREATNEKLFF
TRBV3-1,NA,few,TRBJ2-1,TGTGCCAGCAGCCAAGAGGGGATGACGGAATCCTACAATGAGCAGTTCTTC,CASSQEGMTESYNEQFF
TRBV4-3,NA,NA,TRBJ2-1,TGCGCCAGCAGCCAAGATTGGGCAGGCCTTAGCTCCTACAGTGAGCAGTTCTTC,CASSQDWAGLSSYSEQFF
TRBV3-1,NA,NA,TRBJ2-5,TGCGCCAGCACCCGAGGGCAGGGTGAGACCCAGTACTTC,CASTRGQGETQYF
TRBV3-1,NA,few,TRBJ2-1,TGTGCCAGCAGCCAGTCCGGACAGAGGAATGAGCAGTTCTTC,CASSQSGQRNEQFF
TRBV4-2,NA,NA,TRBJ1-2,TGTGCCAGCAGCCAAGTGACTGGACGGATCCTTAACTATGGCTACACCTTC,CASSQVTGRILNYGYTF
TRBV6-2/TRBV6-3,NA,few,TRBJ1-2,TGTGCCAGCAGTTACCCACGGACCTATGGCTACACCTTC,CASSYPRTYGYTF
TRBV11-2,TRBD2,NA,TRBJ2-3,TGTGCCAGCAGCCCAGGGACTGGCGGGGGGACTAGCACAGATACGCAGTATTTT,CASSPGTGGGTSTDTQYF
TRBV9,TRBD1,few,TRBJ1-2,TGTGCCAGCAGCGCCCGGGGACAGGCCCTCGGTAGGGGCTACACCTTC,CASSARGQALGRGYTF
TRBV20-1,NA,NA,TRBJ1-1,TGCAGTGCTAGAGATCCGTCAAGGATCTCGGAAGCTTTCTTT,CSARDPSRISEAFF
TRBV19,NA,NA,TRBJ2-6,TGTGCCAGTACTCCTCACAGAGGAAGCCACCTATCCTCTGGGGCCAACGTCCTGACTTTC,CASTPHRGSHLSSGANVLTF